Listed here are 20 T cell receptor beta chains from one sample, sequenced in a study of post-analysis software for immune sequencing data. Study-wide results and caveats: Roughly five TRBV segments appeared more often in patients than in controls, and TRBV5-6, TRBV5-1 and TRBV20-1 were among these.

Their antigen targets remain unknown. Unique molecular identifiers had been added to the TCR beta cDNA libraries. TCRdb fed the PCR reads into MiXCR, producing one record per CDR3 protein. In the table there are 430,000 or so distinct CDR3 sequences, roughly 38% of which are singletons. The specimen sequenced was blood. Receptor source: a girl aged 2 to 9 with multiple sclerosis.

In its sample, this clonotype was seen a few times. The chain couples TRBV2 to TRBJ2-1; 9 positions agree with TRBD1. V shed 4 bases and J 4 bases; nucleotides not matched to a gene: 11. This CDR3 is built from 17 residues. From germline, CDR1 is SNHLY and CDR2 FYNNEI. The CDR3 region is CASSGLDRGSGYNEQFF. The CDR3 nucleotides are TGTGCCAGCAGTGGACTGGACAGGGGTTCGGGGTACAATGAGCAGTTCTTC. Looking up the rest from reference TRBV2 and TRBJ2-1 gives the full variable domain: EPEVTQTPSHQVTQMGQEVILRCVPISNHLYFYWYRQILGQKVEFLVSFYNNEISEKSEIFDDQFSVERPDGSNFTLKIRSTKLEDSAMYFCASSGLDRGSGYNEQFFGPGTRLTVL.

The chain has TRBV6-5 and TRBJ2-5; a possible D gene is TRBD1 (6 bases). Germline V gives CDR1 MNHEY, CDR2 SVGAGI. V dropped 3 bases and J dropped 11 bases, with 28 bases sitting between them. CDR3 size: 17 residues. The CDR3 DNA sequence: TGTGCCAGCAGTTATCTCTCGCGAACGGACAGTGTCTACGGGCAGTACTTC. It codes for CASSYLSRTDSVYGQYF.

The rearrangement uses TRBV28 and TRBJ1-1; D is possibly TRBD1 (6 bases). V shed 6 bases and J shed 2 bases, with 13 bases lying between them. CDR1 is MDHEN, CDR2 SYDVKM, per germline. The CDR3 contains 14 residues. CDR3 DNA sequence: TGTGCCAGCAGATGCGGGACACCAAACACTGAAGCTTTCTTT. Encoded protein: CASRCGTPNTEAFF.

This clonotype was counted ten times or more. The J gene is TRBJ2-7, the V gene TRBV7-2, with 13 bases aligning to TRBD2. Germline V gene sequence: CDR1 SGHTA, CDR2 FQGNSA. Unmatched junction bases numbered 6, after V lost 6 bases and J lost 4 bases. CDR3 length equals 15 residues. The CDR3 region is CASSPRLAGGYEQYF. In DNA form, the CDR3 reads TGTGCCAGCAGTCCGAGACTAGCGGGAGGATACGAGCAGTACTTC.

V gene TRBV20-1 combines with J gene TRBJ2-1; 10 bases agree with TRBD1. The CDR3 spans 13 residues. Germline loops: CDR1 DFQATT, CDR2 SNEGSKA (reference sequence). The V and J ends lost 4 bases and 4 bases, in that order; junction bases with no gene match: 1. This chain's CDR3 is CSAMDRGYNEQFF. Here the CDR3 DNA reads TGCAGTGCTATGGACAGGGGGTACAATGAGCAGTTCTTC.

V gene TRBV7-9 combines with J gene TRBJ2-7; 8 bases agree with TRBD2. The germline V gene has CDR1 SEHNR and CDR2 FQNEAQ (reference sequence). The CDR3 contains 16 residues. Germline trimming cut 4 bases from V and 3 bases from J; bases unmatched to any gene: 11. This CDR3 reads CASSSVREGLLYEQYF. Here the CDR3 DNA reads TGTGCCAGCAGCTCCGTCCGGGAGGGTCTCCTCTACGAGCAGTACTTC.

The chain is built from TRBV20-1 and TRBJ2-7; 7 nucleotides line up with TRBD2. Looked up from germline, CDR1 is DFQATT and CDR2 is SNEGSKA (reference sequence). The V segment lost 0 bases and the J segment 4 bases; nucleotides outside the gene matches: 12. The CDR3 is 16 residues long. DNA of the CDR3: TGCAGTGCTAGAGATCCGGGGGGAACTAGGATTTACGAGCAGTACTTC. Translation: CSARDPGGTRIYEQYF.

This clonotype was found once. V is TRBV12-3 or TRBV12-4 and J is TRBJ2-2, with 9 bases matching TRBD1. This CDR3 spans 16 amino acids. V was clipped by 5 bases and J by 0 bases; unmatched bases: 4. DNA for the CDR3: TGTGCCAGCAGTCCCCGGACAGGGGCGAACACCGGGGAGCTGTTTTTT. Its translation is CASSPRTGANTGELFF.

The V call is TRBV7-2, the J call TRBJ2-4, with unresolved D. The DNA end is a closer match to TRBJ2-7, so the J assignment may be wrong. Germline V CDR1 and CDR2: SGHTA, FQGNSA. The CDR3 extends over 14 amino acids. The chain's CDR3 is CASSPSYIVDEQYF. DNA for the CDR3: TGTGCCAGCAGCCCTTCTTATATAGTTGACGAGCAGTACTTC.

This clonotype was recorded a few times. V gene TRBV29-1 combines with J gene TRBJ2-6; D not certain. The CDR3 totals 12 residues. Germline CDR1 reads SQVTM; CDR2 reads ANQGSEA. V dropped 7 bases and J dropped 1 base, with 5 bases sitting between them. CDR3 in amino acids: CSALSGANVLTF. The CDR3 nucleotides read TGCAGCGCGCTATCTGGGGCCAACGTCCTGACTTTC.

J is TRBJ2-1 and V is TRBV29-1; tentative D call: TRBD1 (7 bases). This CDR3 region has 17 residues. Trimming shortened V by 4 bases and J by 3 bases, and 22 bases separated the two germline ends. Germline assignment: CDR1 SQVTM and CDR2 ANQGSEA. The CDR3 sequence is CSVVTQGGGSIYNEQFF. The CDR3 DNA reads TGCAGCGTTGTAACCCAGGGGGGCGGATCAATCTACAATGAGCAGTTCTTC.

This clonotype was observed a few times. This sequence joins TRBV15 and TRBJ1-2; the D gene is possibly TRBD1 (5 bases). The CDR3 spans 16 residues. Germline CDR1 LNHNV, CDR2 YYDKDF (reference sequence). Trimming pared 0 bases from V and 3 bases from J, leaving 14 bases between. The DNA for the CDR3 is TGTGCCACCAGCAGAGATATTCCGTCGGGGGACTATGGCTACACCTTC. Amino acids: CATSRDIPSGDYGYTF.

This clonotype was recorded once. The rearrangement links TRBV28 to TRBJ1-2; 9 bases map to TRBD1. V was clipped by 4 bases and J by 6 bases; unmatched bases: 6. CDR1 is MDHEN, CDR2 SYDVKM, per germline. This CDR3 region has 14 residues. The CDR3 sequence: CASSSPGTGHGYTF. The CDR3 DNA reads TGTGCCAGCAGTTCCCCCGGGACAGGGCATGGCTACACCTTC.

The chain couples TRBV28 to TRBJ2-3; 10 bases align to TRBD2. The CDR3 is 17 residues long. V lost 5 bases to trimming and J lost 4 bases; unmatched junction nucleotides: 12. Germline V gives CDR1 MDHEN, CDR2 SYDVKM. The CDR3 region is CASSHSSSGSGSDTQYF. The CDR3 bases are TGTGCCAGCAGTCACTCCTCTAGCGGGAGTGGTTCAGATACGCAGTATTTT.

The DNA of the CDR3 is TGTGCCAGCAGCCAACCTCCTAGCGGGAGGGCCGACAATGAGCAGTTCTTC. Protein product: CASSQPPSGRADNEQFF. The chain links TRBV4-2 to TRBJ2-1; 12 bases match TRBD2. J was trimmed by 5 bases and V by 2 bases; bases with no gene match: 7. Germline CDR1 and CDR2: LGHNA and YNFKEQ. The CDR3 runs to 17 residues.

This clonotype was counted only a few times. The chain links TRBV28 to TRBJ1-5; 10 positions agree with TRBD1. The germline V gene encodes CDR1 MDHEN and CDR2 SYDVKM. V lost 6 bases and J lost 5; bases outside the gene matches: 10. The CDR3 loop spans 16 amino acids. CDR3 coding DNA: TGTGCCAGCAGATACGGGGACAGGGGTACTTATCAGCCCCAGCATTTT. The encoded protein is CASRYGDRGTYQPQHF. The whole variable domain, filled in from reference TRBV28 and TRBJ1-5, reads DVKVTQSSRYLVKRTGEKVFLECVQDMDHENMFWYRQDPGLGLRLIYFSYDVKMKEKGDIPEGYSVSREKKERFSLILESASTNQTSMYLCASRYGDRGTYQPQHFGDGTRLSIL.

In regard to this clonotype: A much bigger clone sits one base away, suggesting this may be a read error. The CDR3 here is CASSGTRYGYTF. CDR3 DNA: TGCGCCAGCAGTGGGACACGCTATGGCTACACCTTC. The chain links TRBV5-1 to TRBJ1-2; possibly TRBD1 for D (6 bases). Germline-derived CDR1 and CDR2 are SGHRS and YFSETQ. This CDR3 spans 12 amino acids. Between the trimmed V and J ends, which lost 5 bases and 4 bases, there was a span of 9 bases.

This clonotype was found many times. The chain recombines TRBV29-1 with TRBJ2-7; a possible D gene is TRBD1 (6 bases). This CDR3 has 14 amino acids. From germline, CDR1 is SQVTM and CDR2 ANQGSEA. V lost 7 bases, J lost 7 bases, and 23 bases lay in between. CDR3 bases: TGCAGCGCCGCCCAGGGGCATGTAGGGCGGGAGCAGTACTTC. Translation gives CSAAQGHVGREQYF.

The gene calls are TRBV12-3 or TRBV12-4 and TRBJ1-4; a weak D match, TRBD1 (6 bases). This CDR3 comprises 15 residues. V lost 3 bases, J lost 8 bases, and 16 bases lay in between. CDR3 loop: CASSFGFIRGEKLFF. DNA for the CDR3: TGTGCCAGCAGTTTTGGATTCATTAGGGGGGAAAAACTGTTTTTT.

This rearrangement joins TRBV12-3 or TRBV12-4 to TRBJ2-7; D possibly corresponds to TRBD1 (6 bases). The CDR3 runs to 15 residues. V lost 6 bases, J lost 3 bases, and 18 bases lay in between. CDR3 region: CASSPNRVFGYEQYF. The CDR3 coding sequence is TGTGCCAGCAGCCCAAACAGGGTATTCGGCTACGAGCAGTACTTC.